Below, 5 T cell receptor beta chains from the same sample are listed, as sequenced in a study of OX40 agonist ivuxolimab in advanced cancers. Only in-frame clones appear in the TCRdb table, and some are missing; sequencing was by immunoSEQ multiplex PCR. This sample has 72,000 or so clones, with 88% found just once. The sequencing here drew on CD4+ or CD8+ T cells sorted from blood, taken in a trial of the OX40 agonist ivuxolimab. These receptors all come from an adult with an advanced solid tumor such as melanoma, head and neck, liver or kidney cancer.

The gene calls are TRBV5-1 and TRBJ2-3; a possible D gene is TRBD2 (5 bases). The V gene lost 1 base and the J gene lost 2 bases, with 17 bases spanning the gap. The CDR3 contains 17 residues. Germline V gene data show CDR1 as SGHRS and CDR2 as YFSETQ. The CDR3 DNA follows: TGCGCCAGCAGCTTGAAGGATCCGGGATTGTACACAGATACGCAGTATTTT. Amino acid sequence: CASSLKDPGLYTDTQYF.

The genes are TRBV7-3 and TRBJ1-2; 9 positions match TRBD1. The V gene's germline CDR1 is SGHTA and CDR2 FQGTGA. V trimming: 4 bases; J trimming: 4 bases; junction bases outside the gene matches: 7. CDR3 length: 15 amino acids. For the CDR3, the DNA is TGTGCCAGCAGCTCCACAGGGGGCGCGGTCTATGGCTACACCTTC. This encodes CASSSTGGAVYGYTF.

CDR3 amino acids: CSVGLSGAYEQYF. As DNA, the CDR3 is TGCAGCGTGGGCCTTAGCGGGGCCTACGAGCAGTACTTC. This chain links TRBV29-1 with TRBJ2-7; 8 nucleotides align to TRBD2. Germline values: CDR1 SQVTM, CDR2 ANQGSEA. The J segment lost 2 bases and the V segment lost 6 bases, leaving 6 bases of the junction unmatched. The CDR3 spans 13 residues.

This rearrangement joins TRBV6-5 to TRBJ2-3; D call uncertain. CDR1 MNHEY and CDR2 SVGAGI come from the germline V gene. The V end was cut by 7 bases, the J end by 3 bases, with 5 bases between. This CDR3 comprises 11 residues. CDR3 amino acids: CASTHTDTQYF. The CDR3, as DNA: TGTGCCAGCACCCATACAGATACGCAGTATTTT.

This chain connects TRBV28 to TRBJ1-2; tentative D call: TRBD1 (5 bases). Germline-derived CDR1 and CDR2 are MDHEN and SYDVKM. This CDR3 has 14 amino acids. V shed 3 bases and J shed 7 bases, with 15 bases lying between them. The CDR3 region is CASSFRAGYPGYTF. The CDR3 DNA reads as TGTGCCAGCAGTTTTAGAGCAGGGTATCCTGGCTACACCTTC.